These 30 T cell receptor beta chains were sequenced from one sample in a study of cytomegalovirus exposure and HLA in healthy donors. A multiplex PCR was run with 60 Vbeta primers and 13 Jbeta primers. Libraries were prepared by immunoSEQ multiplex PCR; TCRdb keeps only in-frame clonotypes and omits some of them. Of around 80,000 clones in the sample, around 60% were seen once. The sample comprised PBMCs. Receptor source: a male donor in good health and CMV-seropositive.

This clone was observed a single time. The chain recombines TRBV18 with TRBJ2-7; TRBD2 matches at 10 bases. Germline V gene sequence: CDR1 KGHSH, CDR2 LQKENI. The V gene end was trimmed by 6 bases and the J gene end by 2 bases; junction bases not matched to a gene: 10. The CDR3 loop spans 16 amino acids. CDR3 sequence: CASSMRSGRAPYEQYF. The CDR3 region has the DNA TGTGCCAGCTCCATGCGGAGCGGGAGGGCCCCCTACGAGCAGTACTTC.

The chain is built from TRBV6-1 and TRBJ1-2; possible D gene TRBD1, 6 bases. This CDR3 region has 16 residues. The ends were cut back, 3 bases at V and 4 bases at J, with 18 bases in the middle. From germline, CDR1 is MNHNS and CDR2 SASEGT. Here the CDR3 reads CASSEDGRGGSYGYTF. In DNA, the CDR3 is TGTGCCAGCAGTGAGGATGGGCGAGGGGGAAGCTATGGCTACACCTTC.

The rearrangement uses TRBV9 and TRBJ1-3, with TRBD1 as a possible D gene (6 bases). In germline, CDR1 is SGDLS, CDR2 YYNGEE. V dropped 2 bases and J dropped 0 bases, with 9 bases sitting between them. CDR3 size: 15 residues. The CDR3 loop is CASSVRDNSGNTIYF. CDR3 in DNA: TGTGCCAGCAGCGTCCGGGACAACTCTGGAAACACCATATATTTT.

The chain uses TRBV6-1 and TRBJ2-1; 8 bases match TRBD2. The CDR3 contains 16 residues. Trimming at V came to 4 bases and at J to 5 bases, leaving 10 bases not matched to a gene. Looked up from germline, CDR1 is MNHNS and CDR2 is SASEGT. CDR3 in amino acids: CASSVRSGTSDNEQFF. The DNA of the CDR3 is TGTGCCAGCAGTGTCAGATCCGGGACTAGTGACAATGAGCAGTTCTTC.

The chain couples TRBV27 to TRBJ1-2; D is uncertain. V was shortened by 8 bases and J by 7 bases, with 23 bases between the two germline ends. Per the germline V gene, CDR1 is MNHEY and CDR2 is SMNVEV (reference sequence). CDR3 length equals 15 residues. The CDR3 reads CASSSSSRVVGGYTF. In nucleotides, the CDR3 is TGTGCCAGCTCTTCCTCTTCCCGGGTGGTGGGTGGCTACACCTTC.

V is TRBV9 and J is TRBJ1-1; 7 bases align to TRBD1. Germline values: CDR1 SGDLS, CDR2 YYNGEE. CDR3 length equals 14 residues. After removal of 2 bases from V and 2 bases from J, the junction contained 3 bases not matched to a gene. This CDR3 reads CASSVEGANTEAFF. The CDR3 coding sequence is TGTGCCAGCAGCGTGGAGGGGGCTAACACTGAAGCTTTCTTT.

The chain joins TRBV18 to TRBJ1-2; D unresolved. Germline loops: CDR1 KGHSH, CDR2 LQKENI. Trimming shortened V by 4 bases and J by 3 bases, and 9 bases separated the two germline ends. There are 13 residues in the CDR3. This chain's CDR3 is CASSRGRDYGYTF. In DNA form, the CDR3 reads TGTGCCAGCTCACGCGGGCGGGACTATGGCTACACCTTC.

The chain joins TRBV14 to TRBJ2-1; 16 nucleotides align to TRBD2. Germline CDR1 reads SGHDN; CDR2 reads FVKESK. This CDR3 region has 16 residues. The J segment lost 8 bases and the V segment lost 5 bases, leaving 6 bases of the junction unmatched. CDR3 sequence: CASSAPGLAGGYEQFF. The CDR3 nucleotides read TGTGCCAGCAGCGCGCCGGGACTAGCGGGGGGGTATGAGCAGTTCTTC.

This clone was recorded at least ten times. The chain joins TRBV21-1 to TRBJ1-2. TRBV21-1 is described as a pseudogene. This CDR3 contains 12 residues. This CDR3 is CASLNGDYGYTF. The CDR3 DNA reads as TGTGCCAGTTTAAACGGGGACTATGGCTACACCTTC.

The rearrangement joins TRBV11-2 to TRBJ2-2; D gene uncertain. V shed 5 bases and J shed 6 bases, with 4 bases lying between them. The CDR3 is 11 residues long. CDR1 is SGHAT and CDR2 is FQNNGV in the germline V gene. The CDR3 is CASSPPGELFF. DNA of the CDR3: TGTGCCAGCAGCCCTCCCGGGGAGCTGTTTTTT.

The rearrangement joins TRBV19 to TRBJ1-4; D unresolved. CDR1 and CDR2 (germline): LNHDA, SQIVND (reference sequence). CDR3 length equals 15 residues. V dropped 1 base and J dropped 8 bases, with 14 bases sitting between them. CDR3 amino acids: CASSIVPDRGEKLFF. For the CDR3, the DNA is TGTGCCAGTAGTATAGTTCCTGACCGGGGAGAAAAACTGTTTTTT.

Here the CDR3 reads CATSPMAGLTEAFF. The CDR3, as DNA: TGTGCCACCAGCCCCATGGCAGGGCTAACTGAAGCTTTCTTT. The chain carries TRBV15 and TRBJ1-1, with a weak D call TRBD1 (5 bases). Per the germline V gene, CDR1 is LNHNV and CDR2 is YYDKDF (reference sequence). CDR3 size: 14 residues. Trimming took off 5 bases at V and 5 bases at J, with 15 bases between the two ends. The full variable domain, in which reference TRBV15 and TRBJ1-1 provide the parts outside the CDR3, is DAMVIQNPRYQVTQFGKPVTLSCSQTLNHNVMYWYQQKSSQAPKLLFHYYDKDFNNEADTPDNFQSRRPNTSFCFLDIRSPGLGDTAMYLCATSPMAGLTEAFFGQGTRLTVV.

The chain combines TRBV9 with TRBJ2-7, with D perhaps TRBD1 (5 bases). The CDR3 runs to 15 residues. CDR1 is SGDLS and CDR2 is YYNGEE in the germline V gene. V lost 0 bases to trimming and J lost 1 base, with 11 bases between them. CDR3 in amino acids: CASSVGSRTSYEQYF. The CDR3 DNA reads TGTGCCAGCAGCGTAGGCTCGCGGACATCCTACGAGCAGTACTTC. The complete variable domain, with remaining parts taken from reference TRBV9 and TRBJ2-7, reads DSGVTQTPKHLITATGQRVTLRCSPRSGDLSVYWYQQSLDQGLQFLIQYYNGEERAKGNILERFSAQQFPDLHSELNLSSLELGDSALYFCASSVGSRTSYEQYFGPGTRLTVT.

Remarks on this clone: This CDR3 is also generated by other DNA sequences in the sample. The genes are TRBV2 and TRBJ1-1, with 10 bases that match TRBD1. Germline assignment: CDR1 SNHLY and CDR2 FYNNEI. J lost 4 bases, V lost 4 bases, and 0 bases had no gene match. This CDR3 has 13 amino acids. Written as DNA, the CDR3 is TGTGCCAGCAGTGGGACAGGGGGCACTGAAGCTTTCTTT. It is translated as CASSGTGGTEAFF.

This chain uses TRBV6-1 with TRBJ1-5; D is unclear. The CDR3 is 16 amino acids. The germline V gene has CDR1 MNHNS and CDR2 SASEGT. Trimming stripped 2 bases from V and 6 bases from J, with 17 bases between. For the CDR3, the DNA is TGTGCCAGCAGTGAATTCGTGGGCTCTCCCCCTCAGCCCCAGCATTTT. Its protein product is CASSEFVGSPPQPQHF.

Concerning this clone: One end of the junction fails to match germline, which may point to a read error. The same CDR3 arises from other DNA sequences in this sample as well. CDR3 coding DNA: TGTGCCTGGACCCCAAGTATCCTAGTCTACGAGCAGTACTTT. It codes for CAWTPSILVYEQYF. The chain is built from TRBV30 and TRBJ2-7, with D hard to call. The germline V gene encodes CDR1 GTSNPN and CDR2 SVGIG (reference sequence). This CDR3 spans 14 amino acids.

The rearrangement joins TRBV6-1 to TRBJ2-7; 7 nucleotides match TRBD2. This CDR3 comprises 14 residues. Germline CDR1 and CDR2: MNHNS and SASEGT. The V segment lost 4 bases and the J segment 4 bases; nucleotides outside the gene matches: 7. CDR3 amino acids: CASSAGGPLYEQYF. CDR3 nucleotide sequence: TGTGCCAGCAGTGCGGGGGGTCCCCTATACGAGCAGTACTTC.

This clone showed up just once. The rearrangement joins TRBV28 to TRBJ2-7; 11 positions agree with TRBD2. The germline V gene encodes CDR1 MDHEN and CDR2 SYDVKM. V trimming: 4 bases; J trimming: 4 bases; junction bases outside the gene matches: 21. This CDR3 has 20 residues. Here the CDR3 reads CASSSLSNTVGLAGGYEQYF. The CDR3 region has the DNA TGTGCCAGCAGTTCCTTATCCAATACCGTGGGGCTAGCGGGAGGTTACGAGCAGTACTTC.

For the CDR3, the DNA is TGTGCCAGTAGTATCTTGGGGGACAGTTGGAGCTACACCTTC. Protein product: CASSILGDSWSYTF. The V call is TRBV19, the J call TRBJ1-2, with 7 positions matching TRBD1. This CDR3 is built from 14 residues. Germline CDR1 and CDR2: LNHDA and SQIVND (reference sequence). The V segment lost 3 bases and the J segment 9 bases; nucleotides outside the gene matches: 10.

This chain joins TRBV29-1 and TRBJ2-3; 9 bases align to TRBD2. Germline assignment: CDR1 SQVTM and CDR2 ANQGSEA. The CDR3 contains 18 residues. The ends lost 2 bases at V and 1 base at J; junction bases unmatched: 13. CDR3 protein: CSVEFPAGGGMGTDTQYF. The CDR3 coding sequence is TGCAGCGTTGAATTCCCAGCGGGGGGAGGTATGGGCACAGATACGCAGTATTTT.

The chain couples TRBV9 to TRBJ2-1, with D perhaps matching TRBD2 (5 bases). The CDR3 sequence is 13 residues long. The germline gives CDR1 SGDLS, CDR2 YYNGEE. Trimming removed 1 base from V and 9 bases from J, with 11 bases in between. The CDR3 nucleotides read TGTGCCAGCAGCGTATCGGGGAGAAGTGAGCAGTTCTTC. This sequence encodes CASSVSGRSEQFF.

This chain joins TRBV15 and TRBJ1-2; maybe TRBD1 (6 bases). The germline V gene encodes CDR1 LNHNV and CDR2 YYDKDF (reference sequence). This CDR3 contains 14 residues. The V end was cut by 3 bases, the J end by 4 bases, with 12 bases between. The CDR3 spells CATSRAGQTYGYTF. CDR3 nucleotide sequence: TGTGCCACCAGCAGGGCCGGACAGACCTATGGCTACACCTTC.

The gene calls are TRBV5-6 and TRBJ2-1; 13 bases agree with TRBD2. Per germline, CDR1 SGHDT and CDR2 YYEEEE. This CDR3 region has 15 residues. V shed 3 bases, J shed 5 bases, and the junction held 2 bases outside the gene matches. Here the CDR3 reads CASSYGTSGDNEQFF. In DNA form, the CDR3 reads TGTGCCAGCAGCTACGGGACTAGCGGGGACAATGAGCAGTTCTTC. The full variable domain, its missing parts supplied by reference TRBV5-6 and TRBJ2-1, is DAGVTQSPTHLIKTRGQQVTLRCSPKSGHDTVSWYQQALGQGPQFIFQYYEEEERQRGNFPDRFSGHQFPNYSSELNVNALLLGDSALYLCASSYGTSGDNEQFFGPGTRLTVL.

This rearrangement joins TRBV5-1 to TRBJ2-7, with 9 bases fitting TRBD1. Trimming removed 1 base from V and 6 bases from J; junction bases left unmatched: 2. The CDR3 length is 13 residues. Germline values: CDR1 SGHRS, CDR2 YFSETQ. CDR3 DNA sequence: TGCGCCAGCAGCTTGACAGGGGGCGTCGAGCAGTACTTC. Its translation: CASSLTGGVEQYF.

The chain is built from TRBV6-5 and TRBJ1-6, with D tentatively TRBD1 (5 bases). Germline CDR1 and CDR2: MNHEY and SVGAGI. This CDR3 contains 15 residues. Trimming pared 9 bases from V and 0 bases from J, leaving 12 bases between. The CDR3 is CASRGGSSYNSPLHF. The CDR3 coding sequence is TGTGCCAGTAGGGGCGGAAGCTCCTATAATTCACCCCTCCACTTT.

The V and J genes are TRBV27 and TRBJ1-5, with 8 nucleotides matching TRBD1. This CDR3 is built from 15 residues. Germline V lookup: CDR1 MNHEY, CDR2 SMNVEV (reference sequence). The V and J ends lost 5 bases and 3 bases, in that order; junction bases with no gene match: 6. The CDR3 is CASSPRTGNNQPQHF. The CDR3 nucleotides are TGTGCCAGCAGTCCCCGGACAGGGAACAATCAGCCCCAGCATTTT.

The chain has TRBV28 and TRBJ1-2, with D unclear. The ends were cut back, 7 bases at V and 4 bases at J, with 7 bases in the middle. CDR1 MDHEN and CDR2 SYDVKM come from the germline V gene. The CDR3 contains 11 residues. CDR3 loop: CASTGFYGYTF. CDR3 nucleotide sequence: TGTGCCAGCACCGGGTTCTATGGCTACACCTTC.

The chain has TRBV7-2 and TRBJ1-2; TRBD1 might be the D (5 bases). Germline CDR1 and CDR2: SGHTA and FQGNSA. This CDR3 region has 14 residues. V lost 1 base to trimming and J lost 7 bases, with 13 bases between them. The CDR3 DNA reads TGTGCCAGCAGCTTAGGAGGCGCAAGGGGTGGCTACACCTTC. Protein product: CASSLGGARGGYTF.

The V and J genes are TRBV5-8 and TRBJ2-3; no definite D call. CDR3 size: 15 residues. The V end lost 4 bases, the J end lost 2 bases, and 14 bases lay between the germline ends. Germline V CDR1 and CDR2: SGHTS, YDEGEE. CDR3 protein: CASSPFAGLTDTQYF. CDR3 coding DNA: TGTGCCAGCAGCCCTTTCGCTGGCCTCACAGATACGCAGTATTTT.

The chain's CDR3 is CASPFPGGEYEQYF. CDR3 bases: TGTGCCAGCCCTTTCCCCGGAGGCGAGTACGAGCAGTACTTC. The gene calls are TRBV6-1 and TRBJ2-7; D is perhaps TRBD2 (5 bases). The CDR3 has 14 amino acids. The germline V gene encodes CDR1 MNHNS and CDR2 SASEGT. V dropped 8 bases and J dropped 4 bases, with 18 bases sitting between them.